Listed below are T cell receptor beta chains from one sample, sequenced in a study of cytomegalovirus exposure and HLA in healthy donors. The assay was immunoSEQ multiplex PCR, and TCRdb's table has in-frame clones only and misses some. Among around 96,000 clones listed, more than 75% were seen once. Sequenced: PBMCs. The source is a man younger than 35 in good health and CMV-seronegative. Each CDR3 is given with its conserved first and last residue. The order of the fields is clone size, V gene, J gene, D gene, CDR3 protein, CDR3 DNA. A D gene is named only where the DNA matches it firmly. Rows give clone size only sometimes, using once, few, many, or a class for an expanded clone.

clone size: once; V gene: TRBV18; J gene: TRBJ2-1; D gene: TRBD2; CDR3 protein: CASSPSSGGAEEQFF; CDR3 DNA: TGTGCCAGCTCACCAAGCAGCGGGGGGGCTGAAGAGCAGTTCTTC
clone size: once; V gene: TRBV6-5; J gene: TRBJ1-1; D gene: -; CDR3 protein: CASSGPSTVPTEAFF; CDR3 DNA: TGTGCCAGCAGCGGACCCTCGACAGTGCCCACTGAAGCTTTCTTT
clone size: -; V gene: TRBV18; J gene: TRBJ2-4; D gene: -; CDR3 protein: CASSPGPEDIQYF; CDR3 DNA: TGTGCCAGCTCACCAGGACCGGAGGACATTCAGTACTTC
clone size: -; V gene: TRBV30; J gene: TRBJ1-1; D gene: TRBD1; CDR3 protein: CAWRYSDRGDNTEAFF; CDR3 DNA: TGTGCCTGGAGGTATTCCGACAGGGGGGACAACACTGAAGCTTTCTTT
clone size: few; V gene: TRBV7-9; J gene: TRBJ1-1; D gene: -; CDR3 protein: CASSFTGTEAFF; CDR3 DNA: TGTGCCAGCAGCTTCACAGGGACTGAAGCTTTCTTT
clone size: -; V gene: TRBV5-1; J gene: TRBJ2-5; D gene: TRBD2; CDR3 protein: CASSTSGVQETQYF; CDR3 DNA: TGCGCCAGCTCGACTAGCGGGGTTCAAGAGACCCAGTACTTC
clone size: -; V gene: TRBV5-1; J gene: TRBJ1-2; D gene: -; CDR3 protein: CASSTEHRERNYGYTF; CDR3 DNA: TGCGCCAGCAGCACCGAACACAGGGAGCGTAACTATGGCTACACCTTC
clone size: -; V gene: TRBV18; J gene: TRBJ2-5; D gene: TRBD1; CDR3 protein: CASSPDRVRQETQYF; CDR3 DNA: TGTGCCAGCTCACCCGACAGGGTTCGGCAAGAGACCCAGTACTTC
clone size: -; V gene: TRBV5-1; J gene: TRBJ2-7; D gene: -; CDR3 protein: CASSLTGYTYEQYF; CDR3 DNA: TGCGCCAGCAGCTTAACGGGGTATACCTACGAGCAGTACTTC
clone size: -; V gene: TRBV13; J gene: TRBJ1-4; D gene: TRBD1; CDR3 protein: CASSADRAGEKLFF; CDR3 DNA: TGTGCCAGCAGCGCGGACAGGGCAGGGGAAAAACTGTTTTTT
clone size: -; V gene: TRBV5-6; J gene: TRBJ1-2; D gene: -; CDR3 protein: CASSSGAERGSGGYTF; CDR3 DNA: TGTGCCAGCAGCTCTGGCGCGGAGAGGGGGTCTGGAGGCTACACCTTC
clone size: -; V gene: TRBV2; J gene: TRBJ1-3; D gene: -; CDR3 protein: CASSELLLPTLSGNTIYF; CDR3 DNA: TGTGCCAGCAGTGAACTCCTACTGCCCACTCTCTCTGGAAACACCATATATTTT
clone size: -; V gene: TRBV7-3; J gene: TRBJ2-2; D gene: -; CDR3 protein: CASSLSFGELFF; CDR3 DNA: TGTGCCAGCAGCCTATCTTTCGGGGAGCTGTTTTTT
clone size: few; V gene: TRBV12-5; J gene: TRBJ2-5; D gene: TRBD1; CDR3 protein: CASGGQGRLGETQYF; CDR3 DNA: TGTGCTAGTGGTGGACAGGGACGCCTTGGGGAGACCCAGTACTTC
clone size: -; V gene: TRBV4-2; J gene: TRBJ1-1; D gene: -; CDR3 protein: CASSRKGGLNTEAFF; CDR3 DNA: TGTGCCAGCAGCCGGAAGGGGGGGTTGAACACTGAAGCTTTCTTT
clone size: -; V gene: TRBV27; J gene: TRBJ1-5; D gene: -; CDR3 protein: CASSPHGAGRNQPQHF; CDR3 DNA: TGTGCCAGCAGTCCCCACGGGGCGGGGAGGAATCAGCCCCAGCATTTT
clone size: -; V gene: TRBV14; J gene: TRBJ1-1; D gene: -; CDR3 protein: CASSLTGNTEAFF; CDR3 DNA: TGTGCCAGCAGCCTAACAGGGAACACTGAAGCTTTCTTT
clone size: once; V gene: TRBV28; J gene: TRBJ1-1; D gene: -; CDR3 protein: CASSLAGLTTEAFF; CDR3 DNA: TGTGCCAGCAGTTTAGCGGGACTGACCACTGAAGCTTTCTTT
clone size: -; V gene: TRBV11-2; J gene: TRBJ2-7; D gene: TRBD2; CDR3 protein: CASSLTAGDSYEQYF; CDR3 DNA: TGTGCCAGCAGCTTGACAGCGGGGGATTCCTACGAGCAGTACTTC
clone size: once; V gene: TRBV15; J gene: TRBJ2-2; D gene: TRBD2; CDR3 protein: CATSRFPSGGSTGELFF; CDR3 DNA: TGTGCCACCAGCAGATTTCCTAGCGGGGGGTCAACCGGGGAGCTGTTTTTT